The 18 T cell receptor beta chains in this list originate from one sample, sequenced in a study of CD8 T cells in ankylosing spondylitis. These receptors have no known antigen. TCRdb analysed the 5' RACE reads with MiXCR anew, one entry per CDR3 protein. The sample has roughly 700,000 distinct CDR3 sequences; 19% are singletons. Notes on the study in general: A TCR beta motif of several highly homologous variants seemed to mark ankylosing spondylitis blood.

The sample was blood, either unsorted or a sorted T cell fraction (not recorded which). Every receptor here comes from a male donor with ankylosing spondylitis.

In this sample, this clonotype turned up a few times. The chain carries TRBV7-3 and TRBJ1-1; 10 bases align to TRBD1. The junction had 7 bases not matched to a gene; V was cut back by 4 bases and J by 8 bases. Germline CDR1 is SGHTA and CDR2 is FQGTGA. There are 14 residues in the CDR3. CDR3 loop: CASSSRDRGTEAFF. The CDR3 nucleotides are TGTGCCAGCAGCTCAAGGGACAGGGGAACGGAAGCTTTCTTT.

This clonotype has only a few counts. The chain couples TRBV16 to TRBJ2-7, with 11 nucleotides matching TRBD1. This CDR3 spans 16 amino acids. The ends lost 4 bases at V and 4 bases at J; junction bases unmatched: 9. The germline V gene encodes CDR1 KGHSY and CDR2 FQNENV. The CDR3 spells CASSLAGTGGGYEQYF. CDR3 DNA sequence: TGTGCCAGCAGCCTCGCCGGGACAGGGGGTGGGTACGAGCAGTACTTC.

V usage is TRBV9 and J usage is TRBJ1-1, with 8 bases matching TRBD1. Per germline, CDR1 SGDLS and CDR2 YYNGEE. V was clipped by 3 bases and J by 5 bases; unmatched bases: 6. This CDR3 spans 14 amino acids. The CDR3 sequence is CASSETGGGTEAFF. In nucleotides, the CDR3 is TGTGCCAGCAGCGAAACAGGGGGAGGAACTGAAGCTTTCTTT.

This clonotype appeared a few times. CDR3 in amino acids: CASQTSTGRGNEQFF. CDR3 bases: TGTGCCAGCCAAACCTCGACAGGACGTGGGAATGAGCAGTTCTTC. V usage is TRBV7-9 and J usage is TRBJ2-1; perhaps TRBD1 as D (6 bases). CDR3 length: 15 residues. The V end was cut by 8 bases, the J end by 7 bases, with 21 bases between. Germline V gene sequence: CDR1 SEHNR, CDR2 FQNEAQ (reference sequence).

This clonotype was detected once. The chain uses TRBV4-1 and TRBJ1-4; the D gene is possibly TRBD1 (5 bases). V was trimmed by 0 bases and J by 7 bases, leaving 12 bases between them. CDR3 length: 15 amino acids. Per the germline V gene, CDR1 is MGHRA and CDR2 is YSYEKL. The CDR3 here is CASSQETAVGEKLFF. The CDR3 DNA reads TGCGCCAGCAGCCAAGAGACAGCCGTTGGTGAAAAACTGTTTTTT.

This clonotype was observed at least ten times. This rearrangement joins TRBV12-3 or TRBV12-4 to TRBJ1-6; D uncertain. The CDR3 runs 13 residues. The V and J ends lost 5 bases and 9 bases respectively, with 11 bases between them. CDR3 in DNA: TGTGCCAGCAGTCTCCCGGTCGGTTCACCCCTCCACTTT. Its protein product is CASSLPVGSPLHF.

This clonotype has only a few counts. The rearrangement uses TRBV29-1 and TRBJ2-5; D gene unclear. The V gene's germline CDR1 is SQVTM and CDR2 ANQGSEA. The CDR3 sequence is 16 residues long. Trimming left V 4 bases short and J 2 bases short, with 20 bases between. The CDR3 is CSVAMAAISWQETQYF. The CDR3 nucleotides are TGCAGCGTTGCGATGGCGGCGATTAGTTGGCAAGAGACCCAGTACTTC.

The chain employs TRBV5-1 and TRBJ1-1; D is undetermined. The germline V gene has CDR1 SGHRS and CDR2 YFSETQ. This CDR3 comprises 12 residues. V lost 3 bases, J lost 6 bases, and 9 bases lay in between. Here the CDR3 DNA reads TGCGCCAGCAGCTCCCCCGCGTCTGAAGCTTTCTTT. Its translation: CASSSPASEAFF.

The J gene is TRBJ1-1, the V gene TRBV30, with a possible D match to TRBD1 (6 bases). Trimming removed 4 bases at V and 3 bases at J, with 15 bases between. This CDR3 comprises 14 residues. Germline V gives CDR1 GTSNPN, CDR2 SVGIG (reference sequence). CDR3 protein: CAWTLWTVDTEAFF. CDR3 DNA: TGTGCCTGGACCCTCTGGACAGTAGACACTGAAGCTTTCTTT.

This clonotype was observed at least ten times. The V call is TRBV7-9, the J call TRBJ1-1; D remains ambiguous. Germline V lookup: CDR1 SEHNR, CDR2 FQNEAQ (reference sequence). V lost 2 bases and J lost 5, with 6 bases in between. This CDR3 contains 12 residues. CDR3 residues: CASSLRTTEAFF. The CDR3 DNA reads as TGTGCCAGCAGCTTACGTACGACTGAAGCTTTCTTT.

The rearrangement uses TRBV29-1 and TRBJ1-5; no clear D. Germline values: CDR1 SQVTM, CDR2 ANQGSEA. Trimming removed 0 bases at V and 0 bases at J, with 3 bases between. The CDR3 extends over 13 amino acids. This chain's CDR3 is CSVEENSNQPQHF. The CDR3, as DNA: TGCAGCGTTGAAGAGAATAGCAATCAGCCCCAGCATTTT.

This clonotype was recorded a few times. The rearrangement links TRBV19 to TRBJ1-6, with D possibly matching TRBD1 (6 bases). Germline V CDR1 and CDR2: LNHDA, SQIVND (reference sequence). V lost 5 bases, J lost 9 bases, and 17 bases lay in between. The CDR3 consists of 15 residues. The CDR3 is CASSVTGGGGSPLHF. In DNA, the CDR3 is TGTGCCAGTAGTGTGACAGGCGGTGGAGGTTCACCCCTCCACTTT.

This chain uses TRBV5-1 with TRBJ2-5, with D hard to call. This CDR3 spans 14 amino acids. Trimming removed 1 base from V and 6 bases from J, with 13 bases in between. Germline CDR1 reads SGHRS; CDR2 reads YFSETQ. The CDR3, as DNA: TGCGCCAGCAGCTTGATCTTGCCTGGGCAGACCCAGTACTTC. As protein: CASSLILPGQTQYF.

The genes are TRBV4-1 and TRBJ1-2, with D unresolved. The V end was cut by 7 bases, the J end by 5 bases, with 14 bases between. The length of the CDR3 is 13 residues. Germline assignment: CDR1 MGHRA and CDR2 YSYEKL. CDR3 residues: CASTPTDGYGYTF. The DNA of the CDR3 is TGCGCCAGCACCCCAACGGACGGATATGGCTACACCTTC.

The chain joins TRBV2 to TRBJ2-1; 14 nucleotides agree with TRBD2. Germline CDR1 SNHLY, CDR2 FYNNEI. J was trimmed by 8 bases and V by 7 bases; bases with no gene match: 7. The CDR3 length is 15 residues. The CDR3 bases are TGTGCCAGCACCCAGACTAGCGGGAGGGCGGATGAGCAGTTCTTC. Its protein is CASTQTSGRADEQFF.

The chain joins TRBV7-9 to TRBJ1-6; possibly TRBD1 for D (5 bases). The V end lost 4 bases, the J end lost 13 bases, and 23 bases lay between the germline ends. CDR3 size: 16 residues. The germline V gene has CDR1 SEHNR and CDR2 FQNEAQ (reference sequence). The CDR3 here is CASSSSAGTLTGPLHF. CDR3 in DNA: TGTGCCAGCAGCTCTAGCGCCGGGACCCTAACTGGGCCCCTCCACTTT.

The chain employs TRBV9 and TRBJ2-2, with D unclear. V was cut by 3 bases and J by 7 bases, with 7 bases left in between. The CDR3 sequence is 12 residues long. Germline-derived CDR1 and CDR2 are SGDLS and YYNGEE. For the CDR3, the DNA is TGTGCCAGCAGCGCCGCAGGCGGGGAGCTGTTTTTT. It is translated as CASSAAGGELFF.

This clonotype was counted a few times. The genes are TRBV5-1 and TRBJ2-3; no definite D call. From germline, CDR1 is SGHRS and CDR2 YFSETQ. This CDR3 is 16 amino acids long. Between the trimmed V and J ends, which lost 2 bases and 2 bases, there was a span of 15 bases. CDR3 sequence (DNA): TGCGCCAGCAGCTTACGGGTGGCGGACCACACAGATACGCAGTATTTT. Translated, it gives CASSLRVADHTDTQYF.